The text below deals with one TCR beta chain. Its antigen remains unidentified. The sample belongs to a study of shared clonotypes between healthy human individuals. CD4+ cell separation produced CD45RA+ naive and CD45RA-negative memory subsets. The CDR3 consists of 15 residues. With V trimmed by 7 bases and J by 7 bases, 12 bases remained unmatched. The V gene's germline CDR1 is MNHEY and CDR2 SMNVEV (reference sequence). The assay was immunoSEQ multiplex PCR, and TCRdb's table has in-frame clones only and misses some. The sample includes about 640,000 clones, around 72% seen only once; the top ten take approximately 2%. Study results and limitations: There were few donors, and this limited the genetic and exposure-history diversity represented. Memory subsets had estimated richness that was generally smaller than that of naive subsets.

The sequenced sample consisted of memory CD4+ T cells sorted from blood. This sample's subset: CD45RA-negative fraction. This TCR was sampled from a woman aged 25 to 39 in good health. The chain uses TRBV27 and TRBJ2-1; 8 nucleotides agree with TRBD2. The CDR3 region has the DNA TGTGCCAGCACCGGGGGGGGCCCGAATAGGAATGAGCAGTTCTTC. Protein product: CASTGGGPNRNEQFF.